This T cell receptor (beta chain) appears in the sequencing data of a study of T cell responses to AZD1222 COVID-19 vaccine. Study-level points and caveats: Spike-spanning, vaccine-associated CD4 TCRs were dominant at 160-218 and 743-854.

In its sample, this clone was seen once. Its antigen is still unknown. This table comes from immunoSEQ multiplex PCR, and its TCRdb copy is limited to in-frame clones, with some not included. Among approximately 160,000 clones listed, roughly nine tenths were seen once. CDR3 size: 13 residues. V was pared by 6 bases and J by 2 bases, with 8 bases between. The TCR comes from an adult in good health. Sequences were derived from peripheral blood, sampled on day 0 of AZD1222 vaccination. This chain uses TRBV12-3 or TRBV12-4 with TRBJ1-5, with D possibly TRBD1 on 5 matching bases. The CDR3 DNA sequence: TGTGCCAGCAGCCGGGGGGGCAATCAGCCCCAGCATTTT. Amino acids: CASSRGGNQPQHF.